The rows below give T cell receptor beta chains drawn from one sample of a study of cytomegalovirus exposure and HLA in healthy donors. The assay was immunoSEQ multiplex PCR, and TCRdb's table has in-frame clones only and misses some. The data hold around 180,000 clones, with roughly 74% observed a single time. The material sequenced was PBMCs. The receptors were gathered from a young woman in good health and CMV-seropositive. Each CDR3 is given with its conserved first and last residue. Each record gives: V gene, clone size, D gene, J gene, CDR3 protein, CDR3 DNA. The D gene is left open where the match is weak. Not every row has a clone size; where given, it reads once, few, many or a size class.

V: TRBV7-2
size: .
D: .
J: TRBJ1-5
CDR3: CASSLVGGGQPQHF
DNA: TGTGCCAGCAGCTTAGTGGGAGGCGGGCAGCCCCAGCATTTT

V: TRBV5-4
size: .
D: .
J: TRBJ2-5
CDR3: CASSPDFGVETQYF
DNA: TGTGCCAGCAGCCCGGACTTCGGGGTGGAGACCCAGTACTTC

V: TRBV9
size: .
D: TRBD2
J: TRBJ2-1
CDR3: CASSVGTSGNEQFF
DNA: TGTGCCAGCAGCGTAGGGACTAGCGGCAATGAGCAGTTCTTC

V: TRBV10-3
size: .
D: .
J: TRBJ2-6
CDR3: CAINSISGANVLTF
DNA: TGTGCCATCAACTCCATCTCTGGGGCCAACGTCCTGACTTTC

V: TRBV5-1
size: .
D: .
J: TRBJ2-3
CDR3: CASSLDVLARNTDTQYF
DNA: TGCGCCAGCAGCTTGGATGTCCTAGCTCGCAACACAGATACGCAGTATTTT

V: TRBV6-4
size: .
D: .
J: TRBJ2-1
CDR3: CASSAGSVPYNEQFF
DNA: TGTGCCAGCAGCGCCGGTAGCGTGCCCTACAATGAGCAGTTCTTC

V: TRBV6-5
size: .
D: .
J: TRBJ1-2
CDR3: CASSYLPQGSNYGYTF
DNA: TGTGCCAGCAGTTACCTCCCACAGGGAAGTAATTATGGCTACACCTTC

V: TRBV19
size: .
D: .
J: TRBJ2-1
CDR3: CASSILGASNEQFF
DNA: TGTGCCAGTAGTATCTTGGGGGCCAGTAATGAGCAGTTCTTC

V: TRBV28
size: .
D: .
J: TRBJ2-5
CDR3: CASSLTAPVAQYF
DNA: TGTGCCAGCAGCCTTACAGCCCCGGTGGCCCAGTACTTC

V: TRBV4-1
size: .
D: .
J: TRBJ2-4
CDR3: CASSQGEGDIQYF
DNA: TGCGCCAGCAGCCAAGGCGAGGGGGACATTCAGTACTTC

V: TRBV18
size: .
D: .
J: TRBJ1-2
CDR3: CASSPPLFSGIVRGYTF
DNA: TGTGCCAGCTCACCACCTCTATTCTCAGGGATAGTTCGTGGCTACACCTTC

V: TRBV5-1
size: .
D: TRBD2
J: TRBJ2-7
CDR3: CASSLGARGGIEQYF
DNA: TGCGCCAGCAGCTTGGGGGCGCGGGGGGGGATCGAGCAGTACTTC

V: TRBV29-1
size: .
D: .
J: TRBJ1-2
CDR3: CSVVLETPFRANYGYTF
DNA: TGCAGCGTTGTTCTTGAGACCCCGTTTCGGGCTAACTATGGCTACACCTTC

V: TRBV10-3
size: few
D: .
J: TRBJ1-1
CDR3: CAISEGEGVRTEAFF
DNA: TGTGCCATCAGTGAGGGGGAGGGGGTACGGACTGAAGCTTTCTTT

V: TRBV9
size: .
D: TRBD1
J: TRBJ1-1
CDR3: CASSEETGGAFF
DNA: TGTGCCAGCAGCGAAGAAACAGGGGGAGCTTTCTTT

V: TRBV11-1
size: .
D: .
J: TRBJ2-7
CDR3: CASTPVPSSYEQYF
DNA: TGTGCCAGCACCCCCGTGCCTAGCTCCTACGAGCAGTACTTC

V: TRBV6-6
size: few
D: .
J: TRBJ1-5
CDR3: CASSIRGSGNQPQHF
DNA: TGTGCCAGCAGCATCCGCGGCTCGGGCAATCAGCCCCAGCATTTT

V: TRBV6-1
size: .
D: TRBD1
J: TRBJ1-1
CDR3: CASSVGQATEAFF
DNA: TGTGCCAGCAGTGTTGGACAGGCAACTGAAGCTTTCTTT

V: TRBV9
size: .
D: .
J: TRBJ1-2
CDR3: CASSPGGQGAGGYTF
DNA: TGTGCCAGCAGCCCCGGGGGGCAGGGTGCCGGTGGCTACACCTTC

V: TRBV6-5
size: .
D: .
J: TRBJ1-1
CDR3: CASSSVLSNTEAFF
DNA: TGTGCCAGCAGTTCTGTCCTGTCGAACACTGAAGCTTTCTTT

V: TRBV28
size: .
D: .
J: TRBJ2-7
CDR3: CASSLPNPYEQYF
DNA: TGTGCCAGCAGTTTGCCTAACCCTTACGAGCAGTACTTC

V: TRBV6-5
size: few
D: .
J: TRBJ1-1
CDR3: CAIPQVGDTEAFF
DNA: TGTGCCATCCCACAGGTTGGGGATACTGAAGCTTTCTTT

V: TRBV2
size: few
D: TRBD2
J: TRBJ2-1
CDR3: CASILKGLIGRQFF
DNA: TGTGCCAGCATTCTCAAGGGACTAATAGGTCGTCAGTTCTTC

V: TRBV7-7
size: .
D: TRBD2
J: TRBJ2-5
CDR3: CASSLARVSGGGETQYF
DNA: TGTGCTAGCAGCTTAGCGCGCGTCAGCGGGGGGGGAGAGACCCAGTACTTC

V: TRBV5-1
size: .
D: TRBD2
J: TRBJ2-3
CDR3: CASSLVGGRGPTDTQYF
DNA: TGCGCCAGCAGCTTGGTTGGCGGGAGGGGTCCCACAGATACGCAGTATTTT

V: TRBV10-3
size: .
D: .
J: TRBJ2-3
CDR3: CAISGDTDTQYF
DNA: TGTGCCATCAGCGGGGACACAGATACGCAGTATTTT

V: TRBV9
size: .
D: .
J: TRBJ2-5
CDR3: CASSGRTDEQYF
DNA: TGTGCCAGCAGCGGCCGGACAGATGAGCAGTACTTC

V: TRBV6-6
size: .
D: .
J: TRBJ2-1
CDR3: CASSYPDIPFF
DNA: TGTGCCAGCAGTTACCCGGACATCCCGTTCTTC

V: TRBV25-1
size: .
D: TRBD1
J: TRBJ2-7
CDR3: CASSETGGSYEQYF
DNA: TGTGCCAGCAGTGAAACAGGGGGCTCCTACGAGCAGTACTTC

V: TRBV6-5
size: .
D: TRBD1
J: TRBJ1-2
CDR3: CASRVRDRDGYTF
DNA: TGTGCCAGCAGAGTCCGGGACAGGGACGGCTACACCTTC

V: TRBV9
size: .
D: .
J: TRBJ2-2
CDR3: CASSVEVRGPGELFF
DNA: TGTGCCAGCAGCGTAGAAGTGCGGGGGCCCGGGGAGCTGTTTTTT

V: TRBV18
size: .
D: .
J: TRBJ2-5
CDR3: CASSPTIGGETQYF
DNA: TGTGCCAGCTCACCAACGATCGGGGGAGAGACCCAGTACTTC

V: TRBV27
size: .
D: .
J: TRBJ2-7
CDR3: CASSPSDSYEQYF
DNA: TGTGCCAGCAGCCCTAGCGACTCCTACGAGCAGTACTTC

V: TRBV2
size: .
D: TRBD1
J: TRBJ1-5
CDR3: CASSVGTGDNQPQHF
DNA: TGTGCCAGCAGTGTCGGGACAGGGGACAATCAGCCCCAGCATTTT

V: TRBV4-3
size: few
D: .
J: TRBJ2-7
CDR3: CASSLSTDYEQYF
DNA: TGCGCCAGCAGCCTCTCCACTGACTACGAGCAGTACTTC

V: TRBV7-9
size: .
D: .
J: TRBJ1-5
CDR3: CASSLDGQPQHF
DNA: TGTGCCAGCAGCTTAGACGGTCAGCCCCAGCATTTT

V: TRBV18
size: .
D: .
J: TRBJ1-1
CDR3: CASSQQTGMNTEAFF
DNA: TGTGCCAGCTCACAACAGACGGGAATGAACACTGAAGCTTTCTTT

V: TRBV5-6
size: .
D: .
J: TRBJ1-3
CDR3: CASSLNDRPSGNTIYF
DNA: TGTGCCAGCAGCCTTAACGACAGGCCCTCTGGAAACACCATATATTTT

V: TRBV4-2
size: .
D: TRBD1
J: TRBJ2-7
CDR3: CASSQYGWGTGVEQYF
DNA: TGTGCCAGCAGCCAATATGGTTGGGGGACAGGGGTCGAGCAGTACTTC

V: TRBV5-6
size: few
D: TRBD1
J: TRBJ2-3
CDR3: CASSLVGTGADTQYF
DNA: TGTGCCAGCAGCTTGGTCGGGACAGGCGCAGATACGCAGTATTTT

V: TRBV27
size: few
D: .
J: TRBJ1-6
CDR3: CASSLPPGYNSPLHF
DNA: TGTGCCAGCAGTTTACCCCCAGGCTATAATTCACCCCTCCACTTT

V: TRBV19
size: .
D: .
J: TRBJ1-2
CDR3: CASSTEGPSGSHYGYTF
DNA: TGTGCCAGTAGTACGGAGGGGCCCTCAGGCAGCCACTATGGCTACACCTTC

V: TRBV5-6
size: few
D: .
J: TRBJ1-2
CDR3: CASSLAQGSYGYTF
DNA: TGTGCCAGCAGCTTGGCGCAGGGATCCTATGGCTACACCTTC

V: TRBV5-1
size: .
D: .
J: TRBJ2-5
CDR3: CASSLVARANQETQYF
DNA: TGCGCCAGCAGCTTGGTGGCCAGGGCTAACCAAGAGACCCAGTACTTC

V: TRBV7-9
size: .
D: .
J: TRBJ2-1
CDR3: CASSLRGVLSDNEQFF
DNA: TGTGCCAGCAGCCTTCGCGGGGTATTAAGTGACAATGAGCAGTTCTTC

V: TRBV28
size: .
D: .
J: TRBJ1-4
CDR3: CASSNSRGPNEKLFF
DNA: TGTGCCAGCAGCAACTCCAGGGGACCTAATGAAAAACTGTTTTTT

V: TRBV4-2
size: few
D: .
J: TRBJ1-6
CDR3: CASSQRGQVNSPLHF
DNA: TGTGCCAGCAGCCAAAGAGGACAAGTTAATTCACCCCTCCACTTT

V: TRBV19
size: .
D: .
J: TRBJ1-1
CDR3: CASSAGAYYTEAFF
DNA: TGTGCCAGTAGTGCAGGGGCCTATTACACTGAAGCTTTCTTT

V: TRBV2
size: .
D: .
J: TRBJ2-4
CDR3: CASTSTGVENIQYF
DNA: TGTGCCAGCACCTCCACGGGAGTCGAAAACATTCAGTACTTC

V: TRBV5-4
size: .
D: .
J: TRBJ2-3
CDR3: CASSSQILASTDTQYF
DNA: TGTGCCAGCAGCTCCCAAATTTTAGCAAGCACAGATACGCAGTATTTT

V: TRBV5-1
size: .
D: .
J: TRBJ1-1
CDR3: CASSTDSSNTEAFF
DNA: TGCGCCAGCAGTACGGACAGTTCGAACACTGAAGCTTTCTTT

V: TRBV7-2
size: .
D: .
J: TRBJ2-2
CDR3: CASSLMFANTGELFF
DNA: TGTGCCAGCAGCTTAATGTTCGCGAACACCGGGGAGCTGTTTTTT